This T cell receptor (beta chain) was sequenced for a study of technical replicates of blood from a handful of donors. V lost 6 bases and J lost 4, with 15 bases in between. The germline V gene has CDR1 MNHEY and CDR2 SVGAGI. This CDR3 has 14 amino acids. Profiling relied on immunoSEQ multiplex PCR, and the TCRdb table lists in-frame clones only, not all of them. The table records about 88,000 clones, 85% to 95% of them present only once. The TCR was taken from a human donor in good health. The sequencing sample was made of T cells isolated from PBMCs. The genes are TRBV6-5 and TRBJ1-1, with D possibly being TRBD1 (5 bases). The CDR3 protein is CASSHTGGSTEAFF. CDR3 nucleotides: TGTGCCAGCAGCCACACCGGGGGAAGCACTGAAGCTTTCTTT.